This T cell receptor (beta chain) originates from a study of immune cell composition in non-small cell lung cancer. Sequencing was performed with immunoSEQ multiplex PCR; in TCRdb, only in-frame clones are kept and a portion is missing. The sample records roughly 15,000 clones, roughly 69% being singletons. Per the germline V gene, CDR1 is LNHDA and CDR2 is SQIVND (reference sequence). The CDR3 contains 16 residues. V shed 5 bases, J shed 7 bases, and the junction held 7 bases outside the gene matches. The sample taken for sequencing was lung tumor tissue. The V and J genes are TRBV19 and TRBJ2-3; 15 bases fit TRBD2. This TCR was recovered from a human donor with non-small cell lung cancer. The CDR3 loop is CASSSGLAGGPYTQYF. The CDR3 DNA reads as TGTGCCAGTAGTTCCGGACTAGCGGGGGGGCCGTATACGCAGTATTTT.